These T cell receptor beta chains were read from a single sample in a study of response to subunit inactivated influenza vaccine. Each CDR3 protein is one row after TCRdb ran MiXCR on the RT-PCR reads. Of about 540,000 distinct CDR3 sequences in the sample, roughly a quarter were seen once. This sample was also put to use in a study of T cells expressing NK-cell markers.

The specimen was CD4+ T cells sorted from PBMCs, collected roughly 12 days after vaccination. These TCRs come from a man in his fifties or sixties who received an inactivated influenza vaccine. CDR3s leave out the opening cysteine and the closing phenylalanine or tryptophan. Fields, in order: CDR3 protein, clone size, V gene. Clone size is stated in some rows and not others, as once, few, many or a class when expanded.

CDR3aa: ASSQEGPGLGGYEQY
abundance: .
v_gene: TRBV4-3

CDR3aa: ASSPLGGVGDTQY
abundance: .
v_gene: TRBV12-3/TRBV12-4

CDR3aa: ASSRKTTGGGAEAF
abundance: .
v_gene: TRBV19

CDR3aa: ASSRDDRVRETQY
abundance: .
v_gene: TRBV7-9

CDR3aa: ASSPRRAGYGYT
abundance: .
v_gene: TRBV12-3/TRBV12-4

CDR3aa: ASSPGTALATNEKLF
abundance: few
v_gene: TRBV12-3/TRBV12-4

CDR3aa: AWSVPGNRVGQPQH
abundance: .
v_gene: TRBV30

CDR3aa: ASSAIAAGTDTQY
abundance: .
v_gene: TRBV9

CDR3aa: ATSRDQGQGETQY
abundance: few
v_gene: TRBV15

CDR3aa: SATPTGTPPDTQY
abundance: .
v_gene: TRBV20-1

CDR3aa: ASSSIAGGHEQF
abundance: few
v_gene: TRBV7-2

CDR3aa: ASSQDRGSTDGELF
abundance: .
v_gene: TRBV4-2

CDR3aa: AISEHRQTDTQY
abundance: .
v_gene: TRBV10-3

CDR3aa: ASKGDRGGNIQY
abundance: .
v_gene: TRBV2

CDR3aa: ASRAPGQGAENEQF
abundance: .
v_gene: TRBV7-2

CDR3aa: ASRTSGGRDTQY
abundance: .
v_gene: TRBV12-3/TRBV12-4

CDR3aa: SGGGAYIQY
abundance: few
v_gene: TRBV29-1

CDR3aa: SARRLAGDTGELF
abundance: few
v_gene: TRBV20-1

CDR3aa: ASSYSLRETQY
abundance: .
v_gene: TRBV6-8

CDR3aa: ASSGQAPYEQY
abundance: few
v_gene: TRBV2

CDR3aa: SARVGGQSNGYT
abundance: .
v_gene: TRBV20-1

CDR3aa: ASSLDAGGSTDTQY
abundance: few
v_gene: TRBV7-2

CDR3aa: SVASSPYEQY
abundance: many
v_gene: TRBV29-1

CDR3aa: ASSQGNGGYYEQY
abundance: .
v_gene: TRBV3-1

CDR3aa: ASKEGPSYNEQF
abundance: .
v_gene: TRBV19

CDR3aa: ASSSGNSYNEQF
abundance: .
v_gene: TRBV5-4

CDR3aa: SASRSGGFYYEQY
abundance: few
v_gene: TRBV20-1

CDR3aa: SARGGLAGTGTDTQY
abundance: many
v_gene: TRBV20-1

CDR3aa: ASSLFGGGASETQY
abundance: .
v_gene: TRBV12-3/TRBV12-4

CDR3aa: ASSFPWGTEAF
abundance: few
v_gene: TRBV12-3/TRBV12-4

CDR3aa: ASGRGRTQPQH
abundance: .
v_gene: TRBV21-1

CDR3aa: ASSAGGRYEQY
abundance: .
v_gene: TRBV28

CDR3aa: ASKGIPSTYEQY
abundance: .
v_gene: TRBV6-2/TRBV6-3

CDR3aa: SVPGTANYGYT
abundance: .
v_gene: TRBV29-1

CDR3aa: AIREDRGGQGQF
abundance: few
v_gene: TRBV10-3

CDR3aa: SASRTGLNSPLH
abundance: .
v_gene: TRBV20-1

CDR3aa: ASSSLLLAGNEQF
abundance: few
v_gene: TRBV12-3/TRBV12-4

CDR3aa: ASSGRDKRGELF
abundance: .
v_gene: TRBV7-3

CDR3aa: ASSTRSSGAYNEQF
abundance: .
v_gene: TRBV11-2

CDR3aa: ASSSGLAANQETQY
abundance: few
v_gene: TRBV7-2

CDR3aa: ASSLVGLFATNEKLF
abundance: .
v_gene: TRBV5-5

CDR3aa: ASSYPGTSGVNWGLSSYEQY
abundance: many
v_gene: TRBV7-2

CDR3aa: SANPGQGSGEQY
abundance: few
v_gene: TRBV20-1

CDR3aa: ASKGQGAQPQH
abundance: few
v_gene: TRBV6-2/TRBV6-3

CDR3aa: ASSSGTGANLQF
abundance: .
v_gene: TRBV7-9

CDR3aa: ASSFRANYGYT
abundance: few
v_gene: TRBV28

CDR3aa: ASSQDRTQAAGELF
abundance: .
v_gene: TRBV4-2

CDR3aa: ASSQEYRVPTGELF
abundance: few
v_gene: TRBV4-3

CDR3aa: SVLFMGNYGYT
abundance: many
v_gene: TRBV20-1

CDR3aa: ASRRQNLYEQY
abundance: .
v_gene: TRBV6-2/TRBV6-3

CDR3aa: ASSLGSGNEQF
abundance: few
v_gene: TRBV7-2

CDR3aa: ASSHRGSGGELF
abundance: few
v_gene: TRBV3-1

CDR3aa: ASSQVHGSYEQY
abundance: few
v_gene: TRBV4-3

CDR3aa: ASSQDSPVT
abundance: .
v_gene: TRBV3-1

CDR3aa: ASSPQWGGSYEQY
abundance: few
v_gene: TRBV7-8

CDR3aa: ASSPGTSGGTGELF
abundance: .
v_gene: TRBV11-2

CDR3aa: ASSAVAVNEKLF
abundance: .
v_gene: TRBV9

CDR3aa: ASRQGIYNSPLH
abundance: .
v_gene: TRBV12-3/TRBV12-4

CDR3aa: ASSLEGQGAEKLF
abundance: few
v_gene: TRBV7-9